This is a list of T cell receptor beta chains from one sample in a study of T-cell reconstitution after alpha-beta-depleted transplantation in children. TCRdb used MiXCR to reprocess the PCR reads, holding one entry per CDR3 protein. The sample yields about 200,000 distinct CDR3 sequences, 6.3% seen once. The input for sequencing was PBMCs, taken before TCRalphabeta/CD19-depleted stem cell transplant. The source of these receptors is a girl under two years old with combined immunodeficiency, due to receive a stem cell transplant. Both conserved end residues are part of each CDR3. The order of the fields is D gene, J gene, V gene, clone size, CDR3 DNA, CDR3 protein. D genes are given only for firm matches. Size is omitted from some rows. Given values are once, few, many or a class for expanded clones.

TRBD2,TRBJ2-7,TRBV7-2,many,TGTGCCAGCAGCTTAGTTAGCGGGGGGCCCCCGGTAAACGAGCAGTACTTC,CASSLVSGGPPVNEQYF
-,TRBJ2-7,TRBV7-9,-,TGTGCCAGCAGCAGCCCCGGGGGAACCTACGAGCAGTACTTC,CASSSPGGTYEQYF
TRBD1,TRBJ1-2,TRBV27,-,TGTGCCAGCAGTTTACTCCGTACAGGGGGGTGGAACTATGGCTACACCTTC,CASSLLRTGGWNYGYTF
-,TRBJ2-7,TRBV27,many,TGTGCCAGCAGTTTGGACGGGACACACTACGAGCAGTACTTC,CASSLDGTHYEQYF
TRBD2,TRBJ2-1,TRBV5-5,many,TGTGCCAGCAGCTACGCTAGCGGGGGGGCCATTGAGCAGTTCTTC,CASSYASGGAIEQFF
-,TRBJ2-1,TRBV14,many,TGTGCCAGCAGCCAAGTTGGAGGGTTGGGCAATGAGCAGTTCTTC,CASSQVGGLGNEQFF
-,TRBJ2-7,TRBV2,many,TGTGCCAGCAGTGGACCTATCTACGAGCAGTACTTC,CASSGPIYEQYF
TRBD1,TRBJ2-2,TRBV29-1,many,TGCAGCGTTGCCCCAGGGGGACGGGGCGGGGAGCTGTTTTTT,CSVAPGGRGGELFF
-,TRBJ2-2,TRBV7-7,many,TGTGCTAGCAGACCCGGGGGCACCGGGGAGCTGTTTTTT,CASRPGGTGELFF
-,TRBJ1-1,TRBV5-1,many,TGCGCCAGCAGCTTCGAGACAGTCAACACTGAAGCTTTCTTT,CASSFETVNTEAFF
TRBD2,TRBJ2-5,TRBV5-1,-,TGCGCCAGCAGCTTGAGCCTAGCGGGGGCGGGGCAAGAGACCCAGTACTTC,CASSLSLAGAGQETQYF
-,TRBJ1-1,TRBV14,many,TGTGCCAGCAGCCAAGAAAATTGGGGGGTTCAAGCTTTCTTT,CASSQENWGVQAFF
TRBD1,TRBJ1-2,TRBV7-8,few,TGTGCCAGCAGCTTAGCCACAGGGGGCGGCTACACCTTC,CASSLATGGGYTF
-,TRBJ2-2,TRBV27,many,TGTGCCAGCAGTTTCCCGAACACCGGGGAGCTGTTTTTT,CASSFPNTGELFF
-,TRBJ2-6,TRBV4-2,few,TGTGCCAGCAGCCAAGAAGACGGGGCCGGGGCCAACGTCCTGACTTTC,CASSQEDGAGANVLTF
-,TRBJ2-3,TRBV11-2,many,TGTGCCAGCAGCTTATCCGTGGGTGGATGGGGCACAGATACGCAGTATTTT,CASSLSVGGWGTDTQYF
-,TRBJ2-7,TRBV25-1,many,TGTGCCAGCAGCTTCGGGGTCCTAGGGGTCTACGAGCAGTACTTC,CASSFGVLGVYEQYF
-,TRBJ2-5,TRBV4-3,few,TGCGCCAGCAGCCAAACTACTAGGAAGGGGGAGACCCAGTACTTC,CASSQTTRKGETQYF
-,TRBJ2-3,TRBV9,many,TGTGCCAGCAGCGTAGGCCCCCGCACAGATACGCAGTATTTT,CASSVGPRTDTQYF
TRBD2,TRBJ2-3,TRBV4-3,-,TGCGCCAGCAGCCAAGATCGTCTAACGACAGTATTAACCGGGACTAGAGTGCCAGATACGCAGTATTTT,CASSQDRLTTVLTGTRVPDTQYF
-,TRBJ2-3,TRBV4-3,many,TGCGCCAGCAGCCAAGAAGGGGCAAGGTTTCCCTGGTATACGCAGTATTTT,CASSQEGARFPWYTQYF
-,TRBJ1-5,TRBV6-5,many,TGTGCCAGCAGCGCAGATTTCTACTATCAGCCCCAGCATTTT,CASSADFYYQPQHF
TRBD2,TRBJ2-7,TRBV18,few,TGTGCCAGCTCACGTACTAGCGGGGCCTACGAGCAGTACTTC,CASSRTSGAYEQYF
TRBD1,TRBJ2-4,TRBV12-3/TRBV12-4,many,TGTGCCAGCAGCCGGGACAGACCAGGACTAGCCAAAAACATTCAGTACTTC,CASSRDRPGLAKNIQYF
-,TRBJ2-1,TRBV15,many,TGTGCCACCAGCCCAATGGGGGCCTACAATGAGCAGTTCTTC,CATSPMGAYNEQFF
-,TRBJ1-2,TRBV29-1,many,TGCAGCGTCCTTGGGTTTACGGGGCCGGGCTATGGCTACACCTTC,CSVLGFTGPGYGYTF
TRBD1,TRBJ1-2,TRBV13,many,TGTGCCAGCAGCTCCGGGACAGGGGTCAATCGTGGCTACACCTTC,CASSSGTGVNRGYTF
TRBD2,TRBJ2-7,TRBV20-1,few,TGCAGTGCTTCCTCATCGGGCGGGAGGGGATCCTACGAGCAGTACTTC,CSASSSGGRGSYEQYF
TRBD2,TRBJ2-1,TRBV25-1,many,TGTGCCAGCAGTGCCACACCCGGACTAGCGGATTCCTACAATGAGCAGTTCTTC,CASSATPGLADSYNEQFF
-,TRBJ2-1,TRBV4-3,many,TGCGCCAGCAGCCAAGATAGGTGGTCCCCAAGTGCCAATGAGCAGTTCTTC,CASSQDRWSPSANEQFF
TRBD2,TRBJ2-1,TRBV9,many,TGTGCCAGCAGCGTAGCGGGGGGGATAATGGGACATGAGCAGTTCTTC,CASSVAGGIMGHEQFF
TRBD1,TRBJ2-3,TRBV12-3/TRBV12-4,many,TGTGCCAGCAGTTTTTTTTATCCCCCGACAGGGCCCGCGAGGACAGATACGCAGTATTTT,CASSFFYPPTGPARTDTQYF
TRBD2,TRBJ2-2,TRBV7-9,many,TGTGCCAGCAGCTCGACTAGCGGGAGGTCGAACACCGGGGAGCTGTTTTTT,CASSSTSGRSNTGELFF
TRBD1,TRBJ1-4,TRBV20-1,many,TGCAGTGCTAGGGACAGGGCGCATGAAAAACTGTTTTTT,CSARDRAHEKLFF
-,TRBJ2-1,TRBV5-5,few,TGTGCCAGCAGCTTGGAGGTAGGGGGGAATGAGCAGTTCTTC,CASSLEVGGNEQFF
TRBD2,TRBJ2-7,TRBV20-1,many,TGCAGTGCTCCCCCGGGACTAGCGGTCTCCTACGAGCAGTACTTC,CSAPPGLAVSYEQYF
-,TRBJ2-7,TRBV29-1,many,TGCAGCGTTGAAGGAGGGGGGAGTTACAGGGTGTCGTACGAGCAGTACTTC,CSVEGGGSYRVSYEQYF
-,TRBJ2-7,TRBV29-1,many,TGCAGCGTCATTCCGTCTCTTTCGACAGCCTACGAGCAGTACTTC,CSVIPSLSTAYEQYF
-,TRBJ2-7,TRBV4-1,many,TGCGCCAGCAGCCAAGCAGGGGACCCCTACGAGCAGTACTTC,CASSQAGDPYEQYF
-,TRBJ2-7,TRBV19,many,TGTGCCAGTAGTATCAACACCAACTACGAGCAGTACTTC,CASSINTNYEQYF
-,TRBJ2-7,TRBV29-1,many,TGCAGCGTTGCCCTGAGGCAGACTTACGAGCAGTACTTC,CSVALRQTYEQYF
-,TRBJ1-1,TRBV6-2/TRBV6-3,few,TGTGCCAGCAGTCACCAGGACAAATCTACTGAAGCTTTCTTT,CASSHQDKSTEAFF
-,TRBJ2-3,TRBV7-6,many,TGTGCCAGCAGCTTAGCGGCGGCAGATACGCAGTATTTT,CASSLAAADTQYF
TRBD2,TRBJ2-1,TRBV4-3,many,TGCGCCAGCAGCCAAGACCTTATCGGGAGGACCTACAATGAGCAGTTCTTC,CASSQDLIGRTYNEQFF
-,TRBJ1-1,TRBV20-1,many,TGCAGTGCAAAAAAACAGGGGAACACTGAAGCTTTCTTT,CSAKKQGNTEAFF
-,TRBJ2-5,TRBV24-1,many,TGTGCCACCAGTCGCGGAAGGTGGGAGACCCAGTACTTC,CATSRGRWETQYF
TRBD1,TRBJ1-1,TRBV6-6,-,TGTGCCAGCAGTCGGACAGGCGTCGCGGCTTTCTTT,CASSRTGVAAFF
TRBD2,TRBJ2-1,TRBV5-5,many,TGTGCCAGCAGCATCCTTGGGACTAGCGGGAGTAGTGAGCAGTTCTTC,CASSILGTSGSSEQFF
-,TRBJ2-3,TRBV30,-,TGTGCCTGGACAGGGTCCACAGATACGCAGTATTTT,CAWTGSTDTQYF
-,TRBJ1-3,TRBV4-1,-,TGCGCCAGCAGCCAAGATTATGGGTCCGGAAACACCATATATTTT,CASSQDYGSGNTIYF
-,TRBJ2-7,TRBV20-1,many,TGCAGTGCTGGGGAAATCATCTTAGGGGGCTCCTACGAGCAGTACTTC,CSAGEIILGGSYEQYF
-,TRBJ2-7,TRBV29-1,many,TGCAGCTTTGTGCGGGCAGACTACGAGCAGTACTTC,CSFVRADYEQYF
TRBD1,TRBJ1-2,TRBV7-9,many,TGTGCCAGCAGCTTAGTGGTGGGACAGACCCCTAACTATGGCTACACCTTC,CASSLVVGQTPNYGYTF
-,TRBJ2-7,TRBV12-5,many,TGTGCTAGTGGTTGGAATAAACAGGACAGAAGGGGCTCCTACGAGCAGTACTTC,CASGWNKQDRRGSYEQYF
TRBD2,TRBJ2-1,TRBV19,many,TGTGCCAGTACGGGACTAGCCCTATCGGAGCAGTTCTTC,CASTGLALSEQFF
-,TRBJ2-2,TRBV12-3/TRBV12-4,many,TGTGCCAGCAGTTTTGGCGGCACCGGGGAGCTGTTTTTT,CASSFGGTGELFF